This TCR beta chain was identified during a study of cytomegalovirus exposure and HLA in healthy donors. Vbeta (60) and Jbeta (13) primers were used in the PCR. Sequenced by immunoSEQ multiplex PCR; TCRdb stores in-frame clones only, minus some. Here the sample spans over 150,000 clones, roughly 85% being singletons. Looked up from germline, CDR1 is SGHDT and CDR2 is YYEEEE. CDR3 length equals 16 residues. V was pared by 0 bases and J by 3 bases, with 7 bases of the junction left unmatched. A few counts support this clone. Its antigen remains unknown. Study-level results: Analyzed later, most CMV-associated TCR beta chains appeared HLA-restricted. In a later analysis, TCR beta V- and J-gene trimming was associated with a missense DCLRE1C variant. Among the sequence variants, a highly shared cluster was likely an artifact of sequencing.

This receptor was obtained from a woman between 45 and 65 years old in good health and CMV-seronegative. The chain links TRBV5-6 to TRBJ2-7; 9 nucleotides match TRBD2. Sequenced sample: PBMCs. CDR3: CASSLGRGLAIYEQYF. The CDR3, as DNA: TGTGCCAGCAGCTTGGGCCGAGGACTAGCGATCTACGAGCAGTACTTC. The entire variable domain, with the rest obtained from reference TRBV5-6 and TRBJ2-7, is as follows: DAGVTQSPTHLIKTRGQQVTLRCSPKSGHDTVSWYQQALGQGPQFIFQYYEEEERQRGNFPDRFSGHQFPNYSSELNVNALLLGDSALYLCASSLGRGLAIYEQYFGPGTRLTVT.